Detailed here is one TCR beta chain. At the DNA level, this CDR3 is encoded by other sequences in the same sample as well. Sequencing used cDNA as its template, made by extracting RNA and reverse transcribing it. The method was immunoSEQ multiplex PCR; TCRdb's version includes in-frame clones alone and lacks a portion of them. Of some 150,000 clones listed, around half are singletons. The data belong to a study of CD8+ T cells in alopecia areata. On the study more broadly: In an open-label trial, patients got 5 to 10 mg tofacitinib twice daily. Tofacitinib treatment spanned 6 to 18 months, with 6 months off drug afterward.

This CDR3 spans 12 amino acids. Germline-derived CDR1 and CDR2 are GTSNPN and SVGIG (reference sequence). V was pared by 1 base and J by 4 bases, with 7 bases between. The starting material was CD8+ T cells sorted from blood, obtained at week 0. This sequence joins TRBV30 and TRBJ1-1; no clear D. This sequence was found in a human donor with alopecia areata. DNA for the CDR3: TGTGCCTGGAGTGGAGGTACCACTGAAGCTTTCTTT. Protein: CAWSGGTTEAFF. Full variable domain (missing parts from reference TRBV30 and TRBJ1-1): SQTIHQWPATLVQPVGSPLSLECTVEGTSNPNLYWYRQAAGRGLQLLFYSVGIGQISSEVPQNLSASRPQDRQFILSSKKLLLSDSGFYLCAWSGGTTEAFFGQGTRLTVV.